This T cell receptor (beta chain) was sequenced in a study of monozygotic twins with cystic fibrosis. Study-wide background: With about 15 PCR cycles, barcoded libraries came from around 3 micrograms of fragmented DNA. Points from the study as a whole: Clonality was generally low (median roughly 0.0095), higher in the most severe patients. J usage was most co-twin-similar in 8 of 16 pairs, V in 13.

Method: immunoSEQ multiplex PCR; TCRdb's copy keeps in-frame clones and lacks some. Of 30,000 or so clones in the sample, roughly 66% are singletons; the top ten hold under 0.9%. The CDR3 extends over 14 amino acids. After removal of 6 bases from V and 2 bases from J, the junction contained 8 bases not matched to a gene. The germline CDR1 and CDR2 sequences are SQVTM and ANQGSEA. This clone was recorded a few times. Its target is not known. The source is a girl aged 5-17 years with cystic fibrosis. Sequencing was performed on blood. The chain carries TRBV29-1 and TRBJ1-1; 8 bases map to TRBD1. The CDR3 protein is CSVDTGTGNTEAFF. Here the CDR3 DNA reads TGCAGCGTCGACACCGGGACAGGCAACACTGAAGCTTTCTTT.